The present entry profiles one T cell receptor beta chain with its context. Its antigen is currently unknown. Assay: immunoSEQ multiplex PCR; the TCRdb copy retains only in-frame clones and omits some. The sample includes approximately 67,000 clones, over 75% seen only once; the top ten take more than 7.5%. The data originate from a study of cytotoxic CD8 clonotypes in ibrutinib-treated CLL. The wider study: Within the patient group, about ten were relapsed/refractory and 15 treatment-naive, and 17 were IGHV unmutated. Overall study findings and caveats: Treatment saw public clonotypes, which were uncommon, either contract or stay stable.

Germline assignment: CDR1 KGHSH and CDR2 LQKENI. This CDR3 is 16 amino acids long. The V end lost 1 base, the J end lost 4 bases, and 14 bases lay between the germline ends. The receptor was derived from a human donor with chronic lymphocytic leukemia. The chain recombines TRBV18 with TRBJ2-1, with D maybe TRBD1 (5 bases). The sample here was PBMCs, taken at disease progression, from a patient treated with ibrutinib. CDR3 bases: TGTGCCAGCTCACCACGTTCAGGGCCTATTTACAATGAGCAGTTCTTC. It specifies CASSPRSGPIYNEQFF.